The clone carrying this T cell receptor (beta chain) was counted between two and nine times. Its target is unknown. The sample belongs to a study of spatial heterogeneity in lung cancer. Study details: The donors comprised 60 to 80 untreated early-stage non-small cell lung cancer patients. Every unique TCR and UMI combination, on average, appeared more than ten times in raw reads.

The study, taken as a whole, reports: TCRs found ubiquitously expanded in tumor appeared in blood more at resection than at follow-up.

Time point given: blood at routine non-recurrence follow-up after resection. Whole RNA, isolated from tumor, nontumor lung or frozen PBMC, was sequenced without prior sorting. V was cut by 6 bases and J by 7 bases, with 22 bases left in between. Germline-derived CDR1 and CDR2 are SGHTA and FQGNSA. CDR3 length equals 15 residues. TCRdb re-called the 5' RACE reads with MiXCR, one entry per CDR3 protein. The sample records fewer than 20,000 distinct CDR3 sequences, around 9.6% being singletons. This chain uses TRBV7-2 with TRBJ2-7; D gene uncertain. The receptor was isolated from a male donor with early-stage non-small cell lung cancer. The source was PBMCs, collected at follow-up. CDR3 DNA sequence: TGTGCCAGCAGATCTATGCCGAGTCGAGTAGATGAGCAGTACTTC. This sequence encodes CASRSMPSRVDEQYF.